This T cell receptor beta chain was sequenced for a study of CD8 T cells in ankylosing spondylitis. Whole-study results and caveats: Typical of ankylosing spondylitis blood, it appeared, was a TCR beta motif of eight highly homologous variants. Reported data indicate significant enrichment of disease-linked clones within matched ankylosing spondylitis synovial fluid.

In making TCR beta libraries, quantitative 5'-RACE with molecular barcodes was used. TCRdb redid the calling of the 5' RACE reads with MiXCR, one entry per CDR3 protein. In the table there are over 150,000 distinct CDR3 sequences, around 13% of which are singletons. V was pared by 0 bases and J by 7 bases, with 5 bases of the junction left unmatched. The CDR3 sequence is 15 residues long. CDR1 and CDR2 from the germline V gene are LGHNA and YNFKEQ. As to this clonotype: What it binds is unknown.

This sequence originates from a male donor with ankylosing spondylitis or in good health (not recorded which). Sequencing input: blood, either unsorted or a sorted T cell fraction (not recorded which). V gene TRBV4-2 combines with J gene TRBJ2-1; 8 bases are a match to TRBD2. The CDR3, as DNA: TGTGCCAGCAGCCAAGAAGGGCGCGGGGGGAATGAGCAGTTCTTC. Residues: CASSQEGRGGNEQFF.